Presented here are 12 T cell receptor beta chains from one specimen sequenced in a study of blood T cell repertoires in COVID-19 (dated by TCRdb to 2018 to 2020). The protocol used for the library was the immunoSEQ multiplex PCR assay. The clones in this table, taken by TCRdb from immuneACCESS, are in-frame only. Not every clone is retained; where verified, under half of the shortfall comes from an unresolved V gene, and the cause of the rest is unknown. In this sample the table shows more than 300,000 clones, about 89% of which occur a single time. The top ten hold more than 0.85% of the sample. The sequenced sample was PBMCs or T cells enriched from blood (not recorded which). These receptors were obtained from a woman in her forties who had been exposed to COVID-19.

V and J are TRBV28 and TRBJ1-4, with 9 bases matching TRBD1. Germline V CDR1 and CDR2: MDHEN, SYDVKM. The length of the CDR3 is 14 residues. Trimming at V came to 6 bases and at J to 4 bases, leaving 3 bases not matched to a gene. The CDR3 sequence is CASSLTGGNEKLFF. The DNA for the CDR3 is TGTGCCAGCAGCCTGACAGGGGGTAATGAAAAACTGTTTTTT. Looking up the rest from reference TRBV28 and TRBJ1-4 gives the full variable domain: DVKVTQSSRYLVKRTGEKVFLECVQDMDHENMFWYRQDPGLGLRLIYFSYDVKMKEKGDIPEGYSVSREKKERFSLILESASTNQTSMYLCASSLTGGNEKLFFGSGTQLSVL.

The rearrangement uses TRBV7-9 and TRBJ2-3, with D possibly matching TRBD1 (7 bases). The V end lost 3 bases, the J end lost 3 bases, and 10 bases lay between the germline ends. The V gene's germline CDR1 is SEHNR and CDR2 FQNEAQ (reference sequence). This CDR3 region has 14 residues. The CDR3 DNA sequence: TGTGCCAGCAGCTTCGCAGGGGGGACAGATACGCAGTATTTT. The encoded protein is CASSFAGGTDTQYF.

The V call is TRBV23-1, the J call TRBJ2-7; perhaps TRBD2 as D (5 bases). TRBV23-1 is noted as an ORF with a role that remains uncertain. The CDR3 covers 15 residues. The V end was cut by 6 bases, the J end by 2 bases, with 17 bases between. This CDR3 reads CASRPRGGSPYEQYF. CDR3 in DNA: TGCGCCAGCAGACCTCGTGGCGGGTCCCCCTACGAGCAGTACTTC.

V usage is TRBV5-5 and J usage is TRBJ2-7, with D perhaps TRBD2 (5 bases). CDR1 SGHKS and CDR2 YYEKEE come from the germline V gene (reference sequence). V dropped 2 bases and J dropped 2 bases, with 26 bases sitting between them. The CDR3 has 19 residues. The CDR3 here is CASSFVSPTLTAGAYEQYF. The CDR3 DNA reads TGTGCCAGCAGCTTCGTGAGCCCTACCCTTACGGCGGGCGCCTACGAGCAGTACTTC.

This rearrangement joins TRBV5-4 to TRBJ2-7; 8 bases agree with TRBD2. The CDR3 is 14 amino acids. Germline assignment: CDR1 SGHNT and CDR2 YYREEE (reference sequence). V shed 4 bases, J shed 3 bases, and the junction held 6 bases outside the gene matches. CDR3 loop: CASSLGTSLYEQYF. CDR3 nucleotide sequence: TGTGCCAGCAGCCTCGGGACTAGTCTCTACGAGCAGTACTTC.

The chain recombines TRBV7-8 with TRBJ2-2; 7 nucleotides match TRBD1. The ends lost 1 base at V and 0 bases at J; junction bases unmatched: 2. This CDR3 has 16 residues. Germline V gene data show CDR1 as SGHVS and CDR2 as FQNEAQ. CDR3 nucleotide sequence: TGTGCCAGCAGCTTAGAAGGGACAGCGAACACCGGGGAGCTGTTTTTT. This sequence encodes CASSLEGTANTGELFF.

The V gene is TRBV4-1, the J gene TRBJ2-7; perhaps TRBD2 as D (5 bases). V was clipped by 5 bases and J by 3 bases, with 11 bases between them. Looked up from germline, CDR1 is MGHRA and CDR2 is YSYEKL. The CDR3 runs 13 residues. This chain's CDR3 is CASSELVYYEQYF. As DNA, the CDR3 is TGCGCCAGCAGCGAACTAGTCTACTACGAGCAGTACTTC.

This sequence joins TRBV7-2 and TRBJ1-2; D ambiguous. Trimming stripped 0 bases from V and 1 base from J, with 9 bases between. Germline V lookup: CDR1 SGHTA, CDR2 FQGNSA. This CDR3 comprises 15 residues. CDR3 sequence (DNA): TGTGCCAGCAGCTTAGCCAGGAATAATAACTATGGCTACACCTTC. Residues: CASSLARNNNYGYTF.

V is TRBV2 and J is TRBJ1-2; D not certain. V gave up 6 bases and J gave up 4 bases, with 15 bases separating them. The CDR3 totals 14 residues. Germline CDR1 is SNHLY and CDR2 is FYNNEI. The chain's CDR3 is CASSPATTGYGYTF. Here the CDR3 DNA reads TGTGCCAGCAGCCCCGCCACAACGGGCTATGGCTACACCTTC.

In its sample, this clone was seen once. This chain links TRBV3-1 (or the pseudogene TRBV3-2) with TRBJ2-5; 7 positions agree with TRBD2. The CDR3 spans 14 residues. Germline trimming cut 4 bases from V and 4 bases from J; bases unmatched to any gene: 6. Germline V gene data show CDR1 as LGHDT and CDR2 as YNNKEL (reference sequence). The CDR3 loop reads CASSLTLAAETQYF. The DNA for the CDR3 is TGTGCCAGCAGCCTTACTCTAGCGGCAGAGACCCAGTACTTC.

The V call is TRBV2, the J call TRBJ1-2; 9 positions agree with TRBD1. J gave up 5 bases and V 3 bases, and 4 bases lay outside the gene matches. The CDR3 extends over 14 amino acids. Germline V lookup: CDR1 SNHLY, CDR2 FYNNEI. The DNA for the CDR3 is TGTGCCAGCAGTGACCACAGGGGGCTATATGGCTACACCTTC. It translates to CASSDHRGLYGYTF.

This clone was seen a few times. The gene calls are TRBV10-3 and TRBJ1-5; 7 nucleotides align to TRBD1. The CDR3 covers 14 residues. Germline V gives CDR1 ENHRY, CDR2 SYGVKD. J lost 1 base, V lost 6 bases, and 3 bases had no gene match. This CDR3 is CAISGQESNQPQHF. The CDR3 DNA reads TGTGCCATCAGCGGACAGGAGAGCAATCAGCCCCAGCATTTT.